This TCR beta chain was retrieved from a study of blood T cell repertoires in COVID-19. At the level of the study: Samples came from the United States, Italy and Spain, spanning acute and convalescent COVID-19. Sources were T cells, B-cell-depleted T cells, or PBMCs; the material itself was cDNA or gDNA.

CDR3 length: 14 amino acids. CDR1 and CDR2 from the germline V gene are LNHDA and SQIVND (reference sequence). With 7 bases removed from V and 3 bases from J, the gap between germline ends came to 12 bases. Under the authors' procedure: Nucleated cell counts were estimated from reference gene primer amplification. Data came from immunoSEQ multiplex PCR; TCRdb stores just in-frame clones and leaves some out. For V, J and clone size, that table is used; D and trimming come from the DNA. Among roughly 69,000 clones listed, around 76% were seen once. This clone is medium-sized by share. This receptor was obtained from a human donor in a cohort sampled during active COVID-19. The sequenced sample was peripheral blood. The chain recombines TRBV19 with TRBJ2-2; maybe TRBD1 (6 bases). The CDR3 DNA is TGTGCCAGTAAGGTGAGGACAGACACCGGGGAGCTGTTTTTT. Its protein product is CASKVRTDTGELFF.